This T cell receptor (beta chain) was retrieved from a study of early T cells in non-severe SARS-CoV-2 infection. About the research overall: Alpha and beta chains were unpaired, from unsorted whole-blood bulk RNA.

The CDR3 totals 13 residues. The V and J ends lost 8 bases and 0 bases respectively, with 10 bases between them. Molecules of cDNA were individually given unique molecular identifiers that were attached to them. TCRdb processed the 5' RACE reads anew with MiXCR; each CDR3 protein has one entry. The table has about 52,000 distinct CDR3 sequences, about 10% seen once. This clonotype was picked up many times. The antigen is unknown. Overall study findings and caveats: CD4 and private specificities were missed by VDJdb matching, which favored anti-spike CD8 responses.

This TCR came from an adult who was a healthcare worker with PCR-confirmed SARS-CoV-2 infection or an uninfected control (not recorded which). This chain joins TRBV23-1 and TRBJ1-1; no reliable D call. TRBV23-1 is labeled an ORF, and its function is uncertain. Sequenced input: whole blood. CDR3 DNA sequence: TGCGCCAGCCTTCTTCGGGTGAACACTGAAGCTTTCTTT. It encodes CASLLRVNTEAFF.